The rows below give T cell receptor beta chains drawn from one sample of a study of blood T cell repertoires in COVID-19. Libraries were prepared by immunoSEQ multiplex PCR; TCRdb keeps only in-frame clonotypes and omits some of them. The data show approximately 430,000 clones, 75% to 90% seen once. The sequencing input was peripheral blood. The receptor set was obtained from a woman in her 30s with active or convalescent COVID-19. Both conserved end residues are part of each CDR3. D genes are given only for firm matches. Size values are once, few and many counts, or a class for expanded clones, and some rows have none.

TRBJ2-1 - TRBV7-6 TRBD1 CASSRDRVFDNEQFF TGTGCCAGCAGCAGGGACAGGGTTTTTGACAATGAGCAGTTCTTC
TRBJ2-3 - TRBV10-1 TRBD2 CASSERSSGDRTDTQYF TGCGCCAGCAGTGAACGGTCTAGCGGGGATCGCACAGATACGCAGTATTTT
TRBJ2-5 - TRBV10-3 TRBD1 CAISGQEETQYF TGTGCCATCAGCGGACAGGAAGAGACCCAGTACTTC
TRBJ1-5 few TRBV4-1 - CASSPRESSNQPQHF TGCGCCAGCAGCCCAAGGGAGAGTAGCAATCAGCCCCAGCATTTT
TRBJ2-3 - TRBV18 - CASSPGLGADTQYF TGTGCCAGCTCACCAGGACTCGGGGCAGATACGCAGTATTTT
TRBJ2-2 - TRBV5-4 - CASTTTGGRHTGELFF TGTGCCAGCACCACAACCGGAGGGCGCCACACCGGGGAGCTGTTTTTT
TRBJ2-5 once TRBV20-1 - CSVKLRETQYF TGCAGTGTCAAGCTACGAGAGACCCAGTACTTC
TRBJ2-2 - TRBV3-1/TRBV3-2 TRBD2 CASDLGTSVVPNTGELFF TGTGCCAGCGACCTTGGGACTAGCGTAGTACCGAACACCGGGGAGCTGTTTTTT
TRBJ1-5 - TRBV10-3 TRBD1 CAISDPDRGGIGGNQPQHF TGTGCCATCAGTGACCCGGACAGGGGGGGGATTGGTGGCAATCAGCCCCAGCATTTT
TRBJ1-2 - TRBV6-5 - CASFRGAGNYGYTF TGTGCCAGCTTCCGAGGGGCGGGAAACTATGGCTACACCTTC
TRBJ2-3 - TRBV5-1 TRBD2 CASSLALAGGPTDTQYF TGCGCCAGCAGCTTGGCCCTAGCGGGGGGGCCGACAGATACGCAGTATTTT
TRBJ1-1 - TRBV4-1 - CASSRTREGDTEAFF TGCGCCAGCAGCCGCACCAGGGAGGGGGACACTGAAGCTTTCTTT
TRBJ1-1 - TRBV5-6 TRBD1 CASSLDGTGGTGTEAFF TGTGCCAGCAGCTTGGATGGGACAGGGGGGACGGGGACTGAAGCTTTCTTT